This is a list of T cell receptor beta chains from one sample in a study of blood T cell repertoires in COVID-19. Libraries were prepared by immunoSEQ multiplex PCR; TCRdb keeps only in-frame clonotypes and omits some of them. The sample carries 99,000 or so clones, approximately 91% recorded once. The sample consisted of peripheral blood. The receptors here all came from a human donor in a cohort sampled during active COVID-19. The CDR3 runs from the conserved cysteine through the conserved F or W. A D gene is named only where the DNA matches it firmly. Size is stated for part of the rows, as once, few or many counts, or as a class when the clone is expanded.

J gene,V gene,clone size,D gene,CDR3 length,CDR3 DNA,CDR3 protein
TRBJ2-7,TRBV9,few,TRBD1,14,TGTGCCAGCAGCGTGGGGACAGTCTCCTACGAGCAGTACTTC,CASSVGTVSYEQYF
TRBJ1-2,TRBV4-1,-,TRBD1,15,TGCGCCAGCAGCCAGATAGGGACAGGGAACTATGGCTACACCTTC,CASSQIGTGNYGYTF
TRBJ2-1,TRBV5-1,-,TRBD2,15,TGCGCCAGCAGCGTAACTAGCGGCCCCTACAATGAGCAGTTCTTC,CASSVTSGPYNEQFF
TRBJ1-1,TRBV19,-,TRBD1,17,TGTGCCAGTAGCATGTGGGGGACAGGGGGCGCGATCACTGAAGCTTTCTTT,CASSMWGTGGAITEAFF
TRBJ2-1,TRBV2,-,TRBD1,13,TGTGCCAGCAGGGGGACAGGGAACCCTGAGCAGTTCTTC,CASRGTGNPEQFF
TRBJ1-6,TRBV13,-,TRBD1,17,TGTGCCAGCAGCCCTCGAGGGACAGGAGGATTTGATTCACCCCTCCACTTT,CASSPRGTGGFDSPLHF
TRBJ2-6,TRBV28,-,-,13,TGTGCCAGCATGACATCTGGGGCCAACGTCCTGACTTTC,CASMTSGANVLTF
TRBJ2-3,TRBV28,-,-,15,TGTGCCAGCACCCCGGACACTTTGGTTGGAGATACGCAGTATTTT,CASTPDTLVGDTQYF
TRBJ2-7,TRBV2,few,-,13,TGTGCCAGTCTCAGGGATATCTCCTACGAGCAGTACTTC,CASLRDISYEQYF
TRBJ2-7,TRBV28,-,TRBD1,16,TGTGCCAGCAGTTTGTCTACAGGGGGTAGGGCCTACGAGCAGTACTTC,CASSLSTGGRAYEQYF